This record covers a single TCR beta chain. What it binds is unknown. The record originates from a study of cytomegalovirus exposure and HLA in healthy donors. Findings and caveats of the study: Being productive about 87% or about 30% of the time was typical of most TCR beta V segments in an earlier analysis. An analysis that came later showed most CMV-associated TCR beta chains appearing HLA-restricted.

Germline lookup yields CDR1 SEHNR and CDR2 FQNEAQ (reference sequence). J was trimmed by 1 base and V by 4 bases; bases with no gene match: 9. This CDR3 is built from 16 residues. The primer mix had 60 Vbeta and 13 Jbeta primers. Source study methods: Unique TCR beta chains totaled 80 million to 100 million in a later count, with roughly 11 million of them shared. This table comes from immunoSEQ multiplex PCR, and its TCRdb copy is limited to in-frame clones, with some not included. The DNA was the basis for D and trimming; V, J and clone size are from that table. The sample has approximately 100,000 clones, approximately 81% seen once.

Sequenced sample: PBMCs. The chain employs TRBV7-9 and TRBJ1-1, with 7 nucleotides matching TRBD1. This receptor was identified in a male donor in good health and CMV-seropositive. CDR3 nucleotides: TGTGCCAGCAGCTCCGACAGGGCCGACAGGAACACTGAAGCTTTCTTT. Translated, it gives CASSSDRADRNTEAFF.